This T cell receptor (beta chain) was recorded in a study of OX40 agonist ivuxolimab in advanced cancers. Background on the study: Approximately 40% of patients had received prior checkpoint inhibitor therapy.

Study conclusions and caveats: Within 6 weeks, CD4+ and CD8+ blood T cells expanded clonally at 0.1 to 3.0 mg/kg.

Notes on this clone: Its antigen is not known.

Unmatched junction bases numbered 4, after V lost 4 bases and J lost 1 base. CDR1 and CDR2 from the germline V gene are LNHDA and SQIVND (reference sequence). This CDR3 contains 15 residues. Produced via immunoSEQ multiplex PCR; TCRdb's table is partial and in-frame only. This sample has 55,000 to 90,000 clones; roughly 80% occur once, and the top ten carry approximately 1%. The clonotype originates from an adult with an advanced solid tumor such as melanoma, head and neck, liver or kidney cancer. The sequenced sample was CD4+ or CD8+ T cells sorted from blood, obtained in a trial of the OX40 agonist ivuxolimab. This chain connects TRBV19 to TRBJ2-4, with 7 bases lining up with TRBD1. The CDR3 coding sequence is TGTGCCAGTAGTACCCGACAGGGCGCCAAAAACATTCAGTACTTC. Amino acids: CASSTRQGAKNIQYF. The full variable domain, with the rest looked up from reference TRBV19 and TRBJ2-4, is DGGITQSPKYLFRKEGQNVTLSCEQNLNHDAMYWYRQDPGQGLRLIYYSQIVNDFQKGDIAEGYSVSREKKESFPLTVTSAQKNPTAFYLCASSTRQGAKNIQYFGAGTRLSVL.